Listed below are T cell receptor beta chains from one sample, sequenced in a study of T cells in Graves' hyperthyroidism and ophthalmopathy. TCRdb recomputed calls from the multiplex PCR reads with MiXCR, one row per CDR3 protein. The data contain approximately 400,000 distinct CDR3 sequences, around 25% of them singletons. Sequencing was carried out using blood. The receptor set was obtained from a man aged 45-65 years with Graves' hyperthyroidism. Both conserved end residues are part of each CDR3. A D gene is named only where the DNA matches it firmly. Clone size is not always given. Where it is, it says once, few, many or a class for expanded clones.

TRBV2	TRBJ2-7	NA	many	TGTGCCAGCAGCCTACGGCCCAACTACGAGCAGTACTTC	CASSLRPNYEQYF
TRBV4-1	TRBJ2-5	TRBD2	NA	TGCGCCAGCAGCCAAGGGCTTAGCGGGAGTTCCGTGACCCAGTACTTC	CASSQGLSGSSVTQYF
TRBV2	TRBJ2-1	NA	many	TGTGCCAGCAGTATAGGAATGTTTAATGAGCAGTTCTTC	CASSIGMFNEQFF
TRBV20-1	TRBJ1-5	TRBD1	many	TGCAGTGCAGAAGGACAGGGCAATCAGCCCCAGCATTTT	CSAEGQGNQPQHF
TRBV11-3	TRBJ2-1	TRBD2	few	TGTGCCAGCAGCTTAGGACTAGCGGGAAATGGGCAGTTCTTC	CASSLGLAGNGQFF
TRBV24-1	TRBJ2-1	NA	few	TGTGCCACCAGTGGTGTCAGGAACAATGAGCAGTTCTTC	CATSGVRNNEQFF
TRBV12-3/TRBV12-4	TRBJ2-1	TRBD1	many	TGTGCCAGCAGTTCCTCAGACAGGGTCAAAAACAATGAGCAGTTCTTC	CASSSSDRVKNNEQFF
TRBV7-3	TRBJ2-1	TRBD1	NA	TGTGCCAGCAGCTTATCCGACAGGGACCATGAGCAGTTCTTC	CASSLSDRDHEQFF
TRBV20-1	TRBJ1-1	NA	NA	TGCAGTGCTAGAGTCTCTGGGCGGCTGCGCACTGAAGCTTTCTTT	CSARVSGRLRTEAFF
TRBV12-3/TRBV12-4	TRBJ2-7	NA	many	TGTGCCAGCACCCGGGGGGCCGGGACGAGCGCCTACGAGCAGTACTTC	CASTRGAGTSAYEQYF
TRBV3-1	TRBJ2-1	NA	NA	TGTGCCAGCAGCCACCCGGGACCCACCAGTGAGCAGTTCTTC	CASSHPGPTSEQFF
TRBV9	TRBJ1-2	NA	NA	TGTGCCAGCAGCGTAACCCCGACAGGAGCGAGAGGCTACACCTTC	CASSVTPTGARGYTF
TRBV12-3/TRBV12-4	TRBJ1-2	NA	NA	TGTGCCAGCAGCCCCCCGGGGGCTCCCTATGGCTACACCTTC	CASSPPGAPYGYTF
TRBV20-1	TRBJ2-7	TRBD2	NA	TGCAGTGCTAGTCGACTAGCGGGGACCGGCTACGAGCAGTACTTC	CSASRLAGTGYEQYF
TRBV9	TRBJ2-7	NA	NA	TGTGCCAGCAGCGTAGGTAATCAGGGGCCCTACGAGCAGTACTTC	CASSVGNQGPYEQYF
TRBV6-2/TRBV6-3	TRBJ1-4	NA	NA	TGTGCCAGCAGCTCAGGGAAGTGGTCTAATGAAAAACTGTTTTTT	CASSSGKWSNEKLFF
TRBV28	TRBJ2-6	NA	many	TGTGCCAGCAGTTTGTTGGTCCCCGGGGCCAACGTCCTGACTTTC	CASSLLVPGANVLTF
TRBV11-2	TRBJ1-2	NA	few	TGTGCCAGCAGCAACCAAGATCCGGGGGGCTCCTATGGCTACACCTTC	CASSNQDPGGSYGYTF
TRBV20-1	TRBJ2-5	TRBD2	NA	TGCAGTGCAACCGGGACTAGCGGGAGGGCGTTGGAGACCCAGTACTTC	CSATGTSGRALETQYF
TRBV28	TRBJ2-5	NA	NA	TGTGCCAGTACCGGGGACCAAGAGACCCAGTACTTC	CASTGDQETQYF
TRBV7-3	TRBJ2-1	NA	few	TGTGCCAGCAGCTTGGCCACCACAGGACACAATGAGCAGTTCTTC	CASSLATTGHNEQFF
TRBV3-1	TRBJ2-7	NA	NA	TGTGCCAGCAGCCATACCCCTAGCGGAGGGGGAACCTACGAGCAGTACTTC	CASSHTPSGGGTYEQYF
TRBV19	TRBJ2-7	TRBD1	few	TGTGCCAGTAGTCCCCGGACAGGACCAACCTACGAGCAGTACTTC	CASSPRTGPTYEQYF